This T cell receptor (beta chain) was captured in a study of blood T cell repertoires in COVID-19. Study-wide context: The United States, Italy and Spain provided the acute and convalescent COVID-19 samples. T cells, B-cell-depleted T cells, or PBMCs provided the cDNA or gDNA that served as material.

The germline V gene encodes CDR1 MNHEY and CDR2 SVGEGT. V shed 6 bases, J shed 4 bases, and the junction held 6 bases outside the gene matches. The CDR3 has 13 residues. Original methodology: Researchers report that nucleated cell counts were estimated from reference gene primer amplification. Profiled with immunoSEQ multiplex PCR; TCRdb holds only in-frame clones, not every one. Clone size and the V and J calls come from that table; the DNA yielded D and trimming. The sample includes 200,000 to 300,000 clones, about 87% of them seen just once. The chain joins TRBV6-2 or TRBV6-3 to TRBJ2-7; TRBD1 matches 7 bases. The specimen was peripheral blood. The TCR comes from a man aged 60-69 years who had recovered from COVID-19. The CDR3 sequence is CASSRGQKYEQYF. The CDR3 DNA reads TGTGCCAGCAGCCGGGGACAGAAATACGAGCAGTACTTC.